The T cell receptor beta chain described here comes from a study of cytotoxic CD8 clonotypes in ibrutinib-treated CLL. Study as a whole: The patients comprised some twelve relapsed/refractory and about 16 treatment-naive cases, roughly 18 IGHV unmutated. By median roughly 68 months, around twelve had progressed and 14 stayed remitted; responses had been 2 complete and some 24 partial. Regarding the study as a whole: Clonality was elevated at ibrutinib response and had returned toward baseline at progression.

Clones were sequenced by immunoSEQ multiplex PCR, and TCRdb holds only the in-frame ones, with some missing. The table lists around 50,000 clones, 57% of them singletons. The CDR3 has 17 amino acids. In germline, CDR1 is SGHVS, CDR2 FNYEAQ. Trimming took 5 bases from V and 3 from J, leaving 19 bases between them. As concerns this clone: What it binds is not known.

The input for sequencing was PBMCs, taken after 24 months of ibrutinib treatment. This clonotype was obtained from a human donor with chronic lymphocytic leukemia. This chain links TRBV7-6 with TRBJ2-2; the D gene is possibly TRBD1 (6 bases). The CDR3 sequence: CASSPDLRGMDTGELFF. The CDR3, as DNA: TGTGCCAGCAGCCCGGACCTGAGGGGGATGGACACCGGGGAGCTGTTTTTT.